Here is one T cell receptor beta chain with its context. The data originate from a study of shared T cell receptors in the human thymus. The CDR3 covers 15 residues. V lost 0 bases and J lost 4, with 13 bases in between. Germline values: CDR1 SGHRS, CDR2 YFSETQ. This table comes from immunoSEQ multiplex PCR, and its TCRdb copy is limited to in-frame clones, with some not included. Here the sample spans roughly 710,000 clones, approximately 85% being singletons. This same sample was also part of a study on human thymus T cells. From that paper: Healthy Finnish infants undergoing corrective surgery for congenital heart defects were the donors. The source of the thymus tissue was resections taken during corrective heart surgery. Across thymic and blood repertoires, the usage of V and J genes appeared to be biased. Related research found strongly overlapping thymic repertoires in unrelated individuals.

This clonotype originated in a girl under three years old with a congenital heart defect. The chain combines TRBV5-1 with TRBJ1-2; a weak D match, TRBD1 (6 bases). The sequenced sample consisted of thymocytes. DNA of the CDR3: TGCGCCAGCAGCTTGGCCTCTCGGGACACCTATGGCTACACCTTC. This gives the protein CASSLASRDTYGYTF.